This entry is about one TCR beta chain. Its antigen has not been determined. The record has no base qualities; no much larger clone is one base away. cDNA was synthesized by template-switch 5'RACE using a primer with a 10-nucleotide random unique molecular identifier that tagged each TCR transcript. Each sequencing run produced over 160 million TCR-beta sequences covering 15-18 subjects. The RNeasy kit was used for extraction of total RNA. TCR-beta VDJ regions were amplified with primers for the TCR constant region and the 5'RACE anchor, using the KAPA Real-time Library Amplification kit. A first PCR added sample indexes and Illumina adaptors, and a second PCR then raised library yield. The roughly 650 bp TCR product was size-selected on a 2% E-gel SizeSelection system after Ampure bead purification. Before pooling, library quality was checked on a Bioanalyzer, concentration was measured with Qubit, and libraries were quantified with the Kapa Library Quantification kit. Libraries were sequenced paired-end 2 x 150 bp on an Illumina HiSeq 2500. To increase sequence diversity, about 23-32% phiX was spiked into each library pool. Concerning the study's data processing: Quality-filtered reads were processed with the UMI-based MiGEC pipeline, which removed over 75% of raw TCR sequences during error correction. VDJ genes were aligned to IMGT germline references, and each clonotype was defined by a unique CDR3 amino acid sequence together with V-J genes. Clonal expansion, Shannon diversity and CDR3 relatedness (CalcPairwiseDistances, ClusterSamples) were evaluated with VDJtools, and phylogenetic trees were built with CLCbio workbench. Expanded clones were defined as having at least 8 unique UMIs, based on coefficient-of-variation modelling across technical triplicates. TCRdb applied fastp at Q25 and MiXCR to the public reads, then kept only in-frame beta chains. One record per CDR3 amino acid sequence lists the most common genes and DNA. TCRdb, not the authors, supplied the V and J calls. The sample table lists about 99,000 distinct CDR3 sequences, 11% of them with a count of one. The biggest ten clones account for about 3.1% of the sample.

The meaning of the sample's time point label: longitudinal time-point 3. Libraries from unsorted PBMCs were made from 2 million PBMCs kept in RNAlater at -80 degrees C until RNA extraction. Peripheral blood was subjected to Ficoll-Hypaque density gradient centrifugation to isolate PBMCs, which were then cryopreserved in liquid nitrogen. The sample belongs to a study of neurological immune-mediated disorders (dated by TCRdb to 2018 to 2020). About the investigation overall: Peripheral blood TCR-beta repertoires from HTLV-I-associated myelopathy (HAM/TSP) patients, multiple sclerosis patients and healthy controls were compared by UMI-based sequencing. Alongside PBMC samples, the set of around 99 TCR-beta libraries contained longitudinal samples, technical triplicates, and paired CD4+ and CD8+ T-cell subsets that had been sorted. Longitudinal HAM/TSP donors and healthy donors each had 3 time-points at intervals of roughly 3-40 months. The cohort included some 66 subjects: around 15 with HAM/TSP, about 34 with multiple sclerosis, and some 20 healthy controls. What the research found in general, with its limitations: TCR clonal expansion was highest in HAM/TSP patients and lowest in MS patients, with MS patients falling below even healthy controls. Across subjects, expanded clones never shared an identical CDR3 amino acid sequence, which suggests that the TCR-beta repertoires in every group were private.

The germline V gene sets CDR1 to SGHTA and CDR2 to FQGNSA. V loses 3 bases of germline sequence and J loses 3 bases, and the interval between the two ends is 15 bases. The CDR3 measures 16 amino acids from cysteine to phenylalanine. Left in the record is the CDR3 DNA by itself, 48 bases read in frame from the first base. The V gene is TRBV7-2 and the J gene is TRBJ1-5; the D region possibly corresponds to TRBD1 (6 bases align). Sequencing was carried out using PBMCs. The receptor was derived from a female donor with HTLV-1-associated myelopathy (HAM/TSP). The bases are TGTGCCAGCAGCTTTTCGGCAGGGGTCCTCAATCAGCCCCAGCATTTT. Its product reads: CASSFSAGVLNQPQHF.